The next 18 T cell receptor beta chains were all read from a single sample in a study of T cell responses to AZD1222 COVID-19 vaccine. The protocol was immunoSEQ multiplex PCR, while the TCRdb copy is restricted to in-frame clones and leaves out a portion. Among fewer than 250,000 clones, over 80% were seen once, and the ten largest hold 1% to 1.5%. Sample: peripheral blood, taken on day 0 of AZD1222 vaccination. All receptors come from an adult in good health.

J is TRBJ1-5 and V is TRBV2; unclear D gene. CDR3 length: 12 residues. The germline V and J ends were trimmed by 6 bases and 7 bases, with 10 bases remaining between them. CDR1 and CDR2 from the germline V gene are SNHLY and FYNNEI. CDR3 nucleotides: TGTGCCAGCAGGACCGGGAGGCAGCCCCAGCATTTT. Protein sequence: CASRTGRQPQHF.

This chain links TRBV14 with TRBJ2-5; 11 bases align to TRBD1. J gave up 3 bases and V 10 bases, and 7 bases lay outside the gene matches. Germline lookup yields CDR1 SGHDN and CDR2 FVKESK. This CDR3 spans 14 amino acids. This CDR3 reads CAKFRTGGEETQYF. In nucleotides, the CDR3 is TGTGCCAAGTTCCGGACAGGGGGCGAAGAGACCCAGTACTTC. The entire variable domain, with the rest obtained from reference TRBV14 and TRBJ2-5, is as follows: EAGVTQFPSHSVIEKGQTVTLRCDPISGHDNLYWYRRVMGKEIKFLLHFVKESKQDESGMPNNRFLAERTGGTYSTLKVQPAELEDSGVYFCAKFRTGGEETQYFGPGTRLLVL.

On this clone itself: The identical CDR3 is also encoded by other nucleotide sequences in the sample. This chain joins TRBV6-5 and TRBJ1-5; D is ambiguous. The CDR3 sequence is 15 residues long. Deletions cut 2 bases from V and 2 bases from J, with 10 bases between. Per germline, CDR1 MNHEY and CDR2 SVGAGI. CDR3 in amino acids: CASSYRVVGNQPQHF. The CDR3, as DNA: TGTGCCAGCAGTTACAGGGTGGTGGGCAATCAGCCCCAGCATTTT.

The rearrangement uses TRBV7-2 and TRBJ2-4; weak D call: TRBD2 (6 bases). Germline CDR1 and CDR2: SGHTA and FQGNSA. The CDR3 totals 13 residues. V dropped 2 bases and J dropped 6 bases, with 8 bases sitting between them. CDR3 DNA: TGTGCCAGCAGCTTACAGGGAGGAAACATTCAGTACTTC. This encodes CASSLQGGNIQYF.

The genes are TRBV6-5 and TRBJ1-5; a weak D match, TRBD1 (5 bases). This CDR3 is built from 13 residues. Germline CDR1 MNHEY, CDR2 SVGAGI. The germline V and J ends were trimmed by 2 bases and 6 bases, with 8 bases remaining between them. For the CDR3, the DNA is TGTGCCAGCAGTTACGGGGCTTCTCAGCCCCAGCATTTT. Translated: CASSYGASQPQHF.

This sequence joins TRBV18 and TRBJ2-2, with 8 bases fitting TRBD1. This CDR3 is built from 17 residues. The V gene's germline CDR1 is KGHSH and CDR2 LQKENI. V trimming: 2 bases; J trimming: 0 bases; junction bases outside the gene matches: 5. CDR3 sequence: CASSPDAGGTNTGELFF. The CDR3 DNA sequence: TGTGCCAGCTCACCAGACGCAGGGGGCACGAACACCGGGGAGCTGTTTTTT.

V usage is TRBV4-2 and J usage is TRBJ2-1; 8 bases agree with TRBD2. CDR3 length equals 15 residues. The germline V gene encodes CDR1 LGHNA and CDR2 YNFKEQ. After removal of 4 bases from V and 7 bases from J, the junction contained 9 bases not matched to a gene. The CDR3 is CASSRLGRGENEQFF. CDR3 bases: TGTGCCAGCAGCCGGTTAGGGCGGGGGGAAAATGAGCAGTTCTTC.

The chain is built from TRBV6-1 and TRBJ1-1, with D unclear. The germline V gene encodes CDR1 MNHNS and CDR2 SASEGT. V gave up 2 bases and J gave up 6 bases, with 10 bases separating them. This CDR3 contains 13 residues. The CDR3 nucleotides read TGTGCCAGCAGTGAAAATGGGGTTGCTGAAGCTTTCTTT. Its translation: CASSENGVAEAFF.

This clone was detected once. This chain connects TRBV6-1 to TRBJ1-3; a weak D match, TRBD1 (5 bases). Germline CDR1 and CDR2: MNHNS and SASEGT. V lost 6 bases and J lost 0, with 15 bases in between. The CDR3 is made up of 16 amino acids. CDR3 coding DNA: TGTGCCAGCAGGGAAAGGGACGGGAGCTCTGGAAACACCATATATTTT. Its protein product is CASRERDGSSGNTIYF.

The chain employs TRBV7-8 and TRBJ1-6; D is ambiguous. The CDR3 is 13 residues long. Germline values: CDR1 SGHVS, CDR2 FQNEAQ. V was pared by 6 bases and J by 7 bases, with 10 bases between. CDR3 protein: CASSRVENSPLHF. The CDR3 DNA follows: TGTGCCAGCAGTCGGGTGGAGAATTCACCCCTCCACTTT.

This clone was observed once. The genes are TRBV7-2 and TRBJ2-7; no firm D call. The CDR3 loop spans 14 amino acids. Germline lookup yields CDR1 SGHTA and CDR2 FQGNSA. Deletions cut 0 bases from V and 3 bases from J, with 9 bases between. CDR3 DNA sequence: TGTGCCAGCAGCTTAGCCCCAATGGACTACGAGCAGTACTTC. This translates into CASSLAPMDYEQYF. The full variable domain, completed using reference TRBV7-2 and TRBJ2-7, is GAGVSQSPSNKVTEKGKDVELRCDPISGHTALYWYRQSLGQGLEFLIYFQGNSAPDKSGLPSDRFSAERTGGSVSTLTIQRTQQEDSAVYLCASSLAPMDYEQYFGPGTRLTVT.

The chain carries TRBV27 and TRBJ1-1; 7 nucleotides line up with TRBD1. Germline V gene data show CDR1 as MNHEY and CDR2 as SMNVEV (reference sequence). CDR3 length: 13 residues. V shed 3 bases and J 5 bases; nucleotides not matched to a gene: 3. CDR3 sequence (DNA): TGTGCCAGCAGTTTTCAACAGGGGACTGAAGCTTTCTTT. Translation: CASSFQQGTEAFF.

The J gene is TRBJ2-3, the V gene TRBV18, with D perhaps matching TRBD2 (5 bases). This CDR3 is 13 amino acids long. V was clipped by 6 bases and J by 8 bases, with 15 bases between them. The germline V gene has CDR1 KGHSH and CDR2 LQKENI. The CDR3 loop reads CASSHADGGTQYF. The CDR3, as DNA: TGTGCCAGCTCGCACGCGGACGGAGGTACGCAGTATTTT.

This chain uses TRBV28 with TRBJ1-1; no clear D gene. V was cut by 6 bases and J by 1 base, with 15 bases left in between. Germline V lookup: CDR1 MDHEN, CDR2 SYDVKM. This CDR3 has 15 residues. Here the CDR3 reads CASSSGAAGNTEAFF. For the CDR3, the DNA is TGTGCCAGCAGCAGCGGAGCAGCAGGGAACACTGAAGCTTTCTTT. The variable domain in full, completed from reference TRBV28 and TRBJ1-1, reads DVKVTQSSRYLVKRTGEKVFLECVQDMDHENMFWYRQDPGLGLRLIYFSYDVKMKEKGDIPEGYSVSREKKERFSLILESASTNQTSMYLCASSSGAAGNTEAFFGQGTRLTVV.

The chain combines TRBV19 with TRBJ1-2; D unclear. Germline CDR1 and CDR2: LNHDA and SQIVND (reference sequence). Trimming pared 6 bases from V and 10 bases from J, leaving 18 bases between. The CDR3 length is 13 residues. This CDR3 reads CASSTGFLGVYTF. The CDR3 DNA follows: TGTGCCAGTAGCACCGGGTTCCTAGGTGTCTACACCTTC.

CDR3 nucleotides: TGTGCCAGCAGCGTGGACAGGTCCAATGAAAAACTGTTTTTT. Its translation: CASSVDRSNEKLFF. The rearrangement joins TRBV7-8 to TRBJ1-4; 7 nucleotides agree with TRBD1. CDR3 length: 14 amino acids. Per the germline V gene, CDR1 is SGHVS and CDR2 is FQNEAQ. With 5 bases clipped from V and 5 bases from J, the junction kept 5 bases outside the gene matches.

V usage is TRBV5-1 and J usage is TRBJ1-3; the match to TRBD1 covers 8 bases. Germline CDR1 and CDR2: SGHRS and YFSETQ. The CDR3 has 16 residues. The ends lost 0 bases at V and 2 bases at J; junction bases unmatched: 4. DNA of the CDR3: TGCGCCAGCAGCTTGGAGGCAGGGGGCACTGGAAACACCATATATTTT. Its protein product is CASSLEAGGTGNTIYF.

The chain recombines TRBV4-3 with TRBJ2-3, with 7 bases fitting TRBD2. From germline, CDR1 is LGHNA and CDR2 YSLEER. This CDR3 contains 17 residues. The V and J ends lost 0 bases and 2 bases, in that order; junction bases with no gene match: 8. For the CDR3, the DNA is TGCGCCAGCAGCCAAGATCCGGGAGGCCCTTACACAGATACGCAGTATTTT. This translates into CASSQDPGGPYTDTQYF.